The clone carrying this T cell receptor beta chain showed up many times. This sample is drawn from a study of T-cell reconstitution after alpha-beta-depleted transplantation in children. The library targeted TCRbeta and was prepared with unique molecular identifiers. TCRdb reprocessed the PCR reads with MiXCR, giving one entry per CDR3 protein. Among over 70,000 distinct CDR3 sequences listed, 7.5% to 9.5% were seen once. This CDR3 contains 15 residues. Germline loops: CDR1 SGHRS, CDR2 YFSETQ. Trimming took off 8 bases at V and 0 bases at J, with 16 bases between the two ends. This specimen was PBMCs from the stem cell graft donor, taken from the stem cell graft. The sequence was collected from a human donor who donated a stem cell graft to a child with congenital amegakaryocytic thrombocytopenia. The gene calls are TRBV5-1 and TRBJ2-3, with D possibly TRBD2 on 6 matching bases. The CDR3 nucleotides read TGCGCCAGTAGTATGGAGGGCGCTAGCACAGATACGCAGTATTTT. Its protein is CASSMEGASTDTQYF. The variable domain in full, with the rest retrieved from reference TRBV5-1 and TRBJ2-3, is KAGVTQTPRYLIKTRGQQVTLSCSPISGHRSVSWYQQTPGQGLQFLFEYFSETQRNKGNFPGRFSGRQFSNSRSEMNVSTLELGDSALYLCASSMEGASTDTQYFGPGTRLTVL.